This TCR beta chain came from a study of cytomegalovirus exposure and HLA in healthy donors. General study points: About 87% or about 30% of the time was how often most TCR beta V segments were productive, according to an earlier analysis.

60 Vbeta and 13 Jbeta primers were used in PCR. The data were produced by immunoSEQ multiplex PCR, yet TCRdb's version contains in-frame clones alone and is incomplete. The sample includes 200,000 to 250,000 clones, approximately 82% seen only once; the top ten take around 8.6%. This clone was seen once. The antigen is unknown. Donors sampled were nominally healthy, though unrecorded immune exposures were likely. The clonotype was recovered from a woman aged 60 to 75 in good health and CMV-seropositive. The sequenced sample was PBMCs.

The CDR3 DNA reads as TGTGCCATCAGTGTGCGCGGGACAGGGGGCGCCGGGGAGCTGTTTTTT. As protein: CAISVRGTGGAGELFF. The chain links TRBV10-3 to TRBJ2-2; 12 bases fit TRBD1. The V gene end was trimmed by 4 bases and the J gene end by 6 bases; junction bases not matched to a gene: 6. Germline assignment: CDR1 ENHRY and CDR2 SYGVKD. This CDR3 has 16 amino acids.